This T cell receptor beta chain derives from a study of shared clonotypes between healthy human individuals. CDR3 length: 14 amino acids. The trim removed 5 bases at V and 4 bases at J, leaving 3 bases unmatched. The germline CDR1 and CDR2 sequences are KGHSH and LQKENI. This clone was recorded only once. Its antigen remains unidentified. The same CDR3 arises from other DNA sequences in this sample as well. General study points: A small donor pool kept down the genetic and exposure-history diversity that was represented.

Sequencing was performed with immunoSEQ multiplex PCR; in TCRdb, only in-frame clones are kept and a portion is missing. Of just over 2,000,000 clones listed, roughly 96% are singletons. The sequence was obtained from a man aged 18-30 years in good health. This chain joins TRBV18 and TRBJ1-5; 9 bases fit TRBD1. Specimen: naive CD4+ T cells sorted from blood. Subset described: CD45RA+ positively selected. DNA of the CDR3: TGTGCCAGCTCATCAGGACAGGGGAATCAGCCCCAGCATTTT. Translated: CASSSGQGNQPQHF.